One and the same sample provided the 24 T cell receptor beta chains below, sequenced in a study of cytomegalovirus exposure and HLA in healthy donors. With 60 Vbeta and 13 Jbeta primers, the PCR was carried out. The protocol was immunoSEQ multiplex PCR, while the TCRdb copy is restricted to in-frame clones and leaves out a portion. The table has 50,000 or so clones, 77% seen once; the top ten hold around 2.5%. Source material: PBMCs. Every receptor here comes from a female donor in good health and CMV-seronegative.

The CDR3 nucleotides read TGTGCCAGTAGCCCACCGACAGGGTTTGACACTGAAGCTTTCTTT. This gives the protein CASSPPTGFDTEAFF. The rearrangement uses TRBV19 and TRBJ1-1, with 7 bases fitting TRBD1. The junction had 10 bases not matched to a gene; V was cut back by 6 bases and J by 3 bases. This CDR3 comprises 15 residues. The germline CDR1 and CDR2 sequences are LNHDA and SQIVND (reference sequence).

The genes are TRBV7-9 and TRBJ2-3; 9 nucleotides agree with TRBD1. After removal of 4 bases from V and 6 bases from J, the junction contained 8 bases not matched to a gene. Germline V gives CDR1 SEHNR, CDR2 FQNEAQ (reference sequence). The CDR3 consists of 15 residues. CDR3: CASSYKNRGRDTQYF. The CDR3 region has the DNA TGTGCCAGCAGCTACAAGAACAGGGGGCGTGATACGCAGTATTTT.

The gene calls are TRBV6-6 and TRBJ2-5; possible D gene TRBD1, 5 bases. V gave up 2 bases and J gave up 2 bases, with 12 bases separating them. Germline V lookup: CDR1 MNHNY, CDR2 SVGAGI (reference sequence). This CDR3 region has 15 residues. CDR3 DNA: TGTGCCAGCAGTTACCATCAGGGCGCACAAGAGACCCAGTACTTC. Translated: CASSYHQGAQETQYF.

The chain is built from TRBV5-1 and TRBJ2-7, with D unclear. This CDR3 is 15 amino acids long. Germline V gives CDR1 SGHRS, CDR2 YFSETQ. Trimming took off 1 base at V and 0 bases at J, with 11 bases between the two ends. The CDR3 DNA follows: TGCGCCAGCAGCTTGTCACTCCCAAGCTCCTACGAGCAGTACTTC. This codes for CASSLSLPSSYEQYF. Full variable domain (remainder filled in from reference TRBV5-1 and TRBJ2-7): KAGVTQTPRYLIKTRGQQVTLSCSPISGHRSVSWYQQTPGQGLQFLFEYFSETQRNKGNFPGRFSGRQFSNSRSEMNVSTLELGDSALYLCASSLSLPSSYEQYFGPGTRLTVT.

The chain combines TRBV19 with TRBJ2-1; 7 bases align to TRBD2. Germline trimming cut 3 bases from V and 10 bases from J; bases unmatched to any gene: 3. This CDR3 has 12 residues. Germline CDR1 reads LNHDA; CDR2 reads SQIVND (reference sequence). DNA for the CDR3: TGTGCCAGTAGTATGTGGGGGGGGGAGCAGTTCTTC. Its translation: CASSMWGGEQFF.

The chain uses TRBV7-6 and TRBJ2-3; 8 positions agree with TRBD2. The V and J ends lost 3 bases and 2 bases, in that order; junction bases with no gene match: 4. From germline, CDR1 is SGHVS and CDR2 FNYEAQ. The CDR3 spans 15 residues. In nucleotides, the CDR3 is TGTGCCAGCAGCTTGGCGCGGGGGGACACAGATACGCAGTATTTT. Translating it yields CASSLARGDTDTQYF. The full variable domain, with the rest looked up from reference TRBV7-6 and TRBJ2-3, is GAGVSQSPRYKVTKRGQDVALRCDPISGHVSLYWYRQALGQGPEFLTYFNYEAQQDKSGLPNDRFSAERPEGSISTLTIQRTEQRDSAMYRCASSLARGDTDTQYFGPGTRLTVL.

The rearrangement joins TRBV4-2 to TRBJ2-3; 8 bases are a match to TRBD1. Per germline, CDR1 LGHNA and CDR2 YNFKEQ. The ends lost 5 bases at V and 1 base at J; junction bases unmatched: 5. The CDR3 is 15 amino acids. Written as DNA, the CDR3 is TGTGCCAGCAGCGAGACAGGGGTAGGCACAGATACGCAGTATTTT. Translating it yields CASSETGVGTDTQYF.

The chain links TRBV29-1 to TRBJ1-2, with a weak D call TRBD1 (5 bases). Trimming pared 4 bases from V and 5 bases from J, leaving 14 bases between. CDR1 is SQVTM, CDR2 ANQGSEA, per germline. The CDR3 consists of 13 residues. The CDR3 DNA reads TGCAGCGTTGGAACAGGCACAACGTATGGCTACACCTTC. This codes for CSVGTGTTYGYTF.

This clone has a single count. The chain has TRBV14 and TRBJ1-3, with D hard to call. V was clipped by 1 base and J by 4 bases, with 14 bases between them. The CDR3 runs 16 residues. CDR1 is SGHDN and CDR2 is FVKESK in the germline V gene. The CDR3, as DNA: TGTGCCAGCAGCCAAGTGAGTGGACTACCCGGAAACACCATATATTTT. This codes for CASSQVSGLPGNTIYF.

By share of the sample, this clone is medium-sized. The J gene is TRBJ2-7, the V gene TRBV5-5, with TRBD1 matching 8 bases. V shed 0 bases and J 5 bases; nucleotides not matched to a gene: 7. Germline CDR1 and CDR2: SGHKS and YYEKEE (reference sequence). The CDR3 spans 15 residues. CDR3 DNA sequence: TGTGCCAGCAGCTTGGGGCGACAGGGGTGGAACGAGCAGTACTTC. Translation: CASSLGRQGWNEQYF.

V and J are TRBV30 and TRBJ2-1; D uncertain. CDR3 length: 13 residues. Trimming stripped 3 bases from V and 5 bases from J, with 11 bases between. Germline CDR1 is GTSNPN and CDR2 is SVGIG (reference sequence). The CDR3 nucleotides are TGTGCCTGGAGCATGTTAGTTGACAATGAGCAGTTCTTC. It translates to CAWSMLVDNEQFF.

This clone showed up just a few times. V is TRBV27 and J is TRBJ1-6, with TRBD1 matching over 11 bases. The CDR3 consists of 14 residues. The V segment lost 5 bases and the J segment 13 bases; nucleotides outside the gene matches: 7. Germline CDR1 MNHEY, CDR2 SMNVEV (reference sequence). The CDR3 loop is CASSQRDRGSPLHF. In DNA form, the CDR3 reads TGTGCCAGCAGTCAACGGGACAGGGGGTCGCCCCTCCACTTT.

This clone was seen a single time. The chain combines TRBV5-5 with TRBJ1-5; 7 bases match TRBD1. CDR3 length equals 14 residues. Losses at the gene ends were 5 bases for V and 0 bases for J; bases not matched to a gene: 2. Germline V CDR1 and CDR2: SGHKS, YYEKEE (reference sequence). CDR3: CASRTGDSNQPQHF. DNA for the CDR3: TGTGCCAGCAGAACAGGGGATAGCAATCAGCCCCAGCATTTT.

This chain joins TRBV6-5 and TRBJ2-3, with 9 bases that match TRBD1. The CDR3 loop spans 14 amino acids. J lost 3 bases, V lost 6 bases, and 4 bases had no gene match. From germline, CDR1 is MNHEY and CDR2 SVGAGI. The CDR3 DNA follows: TGTGCCAGCAGCCGACAGGGGGTGACAGATACGCAGTATTTT. It yields the protein CASSRQGVTDTQYF.

As regards this clone: This specimen includes other DNA sequences encoding the same CDR3. In DNA form, the CDR3 reads TGTGCCAGCAGTTACTTTGTGAGGGCAGAGACCCAGTACTTC. Residues: CASSYFVRAETQYF. The chain uses TRBV6-5 and TRBJ2-5, with D possibly being TRBD2 (5 bases). The CDR3 extends over 14 amino acids. V shed 1 base and J shed 4 bases, with 10 bases lying between them. Germline V gene data show CDR1 as MNHEY and CDR2 as SVGAGI.

This clone turned up a few times. This chain joins TRBV6-6 and TRBJ1-1; the D gene is possibly TRBD1 (5 bases). Germline V lookup: CDR1 MNHNY, CDR2 SVGAGI (reference sequence). This CDR3 region has 15 residues. V dropped 3 bases and J dropped 3 bases, with 14 bases sitting between them. The CDR3 nucleotides are TGTGCCAGCAGTTATAGTCCCGAAGGGGACACTGAAGCTTTCTTT. Protein: CASSYSPEGDTEAFF.

The chain joins TRBV27 to TRBJ2-3; D unresolved. This CDR3 contains 14 residues. From germline, CDR1 is MNHEY and CDR2 SMNVEV (reference sequence). V was cut by 6 bases and J by 3 bases, with 13 bases left in between. CDR3 protein: CASRDLRLTDTQYF. The CDR3, as DNA: TGTGCCAGCAGAGATCTAAGACTTACAGATACGCAGTATTTT.

This clone was found once. The V and J genes are TRBV29-1 and TRBJ2-5, with D possibly being TRBD2 (6 bases). The J call may be faulty, since TRBJ2-7 better matches the DNA end. This CDR3 spans 12 amino acids. Germline CDR1 and CDR2: SQVTM and ANQGSEA. DNA for the CDR3: TGCAGCGTTTGGGAGGAATTCTACGAGCAGTACTTC. Translation gives CSVWEEFYEQYF.

The CDR3 nucleotides are TGCAGCGTTTCCCCCGGCCCACAGGGTCCCTACGAGCAGTACTTC. Protein: CSVSPGPQGPYEQYF. This chain links TRBV29-1 with TRBJ2-7, with D possibly being TRBD1 (6 bases). The germline V and J ends were trimmed by 5 bases and 2 bases, with 19 bases remaining between them. Germline V lookup: CDR1 SQVTM, CDR2 ANQGSEA. There are 15 residues in the CDR3.

V usage is TRBV25-1 and J usage is TRBJ1-4; perhaps TRBD1 as D (6 bases). The germline CDR1 and CDR2 sequences are MGHDK and SYGVNS. This CDR3 contains 14 residues. V lost 8 bases to trimming and J lost 4 bases, with 14 bases between them. The CDR3 loop reads CASSHRDNNEKLFF. In DNA, the CDR3 is TGTGCCAGCTCCCACAGGGATAATAATGAAAAACTGTTTTTT.

This chain joins TRBV4-2 and TRBJ2-7; D possibly corresponds to TRBD1 (5 bases). CDR1 is LGHNA, CDR2 YNFKEQ, per germline. Deletions cut 1 base from V and 0 bases from J, with 16 bases between. The CDR3 runs 17 residues. CDR3 in amino acids: CASSQVLQTANSYEQYF. DNA for the CDR3: TGTGCCAGCAGCCAAGTTTTACAGACAGCGAACTCCTACGAGCAGTACTTC.

The rearrangement links TRBV11-2 to TRBJ2-7; 12 bases match TRBD2. Germline values: CDR1 SGHAT, CDR2 FQNNGV. The CDR3 is made up of 16 amino acids. Trimming cost V 0 bases and J 4 bases; bases outside gene matches: 4. CDR3 in DNA: TGTGCCAGCAGCTTAGATGCGACTAGCGGGAGATACGAGCAGTACTTC. Translated: CASSLDATSGRYEQYF.

The V and J genes are TRBV7-2 and TRBJ2-1; 14 bases map to TRBD2. With 1 base clipped from V and 6 bases from J, the junction kept 2 bases outside the gene matches. CDR3 length: 16 residues. CDR1 is SGHTA, CDR2 FQGNSA, per germline. Here the CDR3 DNA reads TGTGCCAGCAGCTTAGTTGGGACTAGCGGGAGCAATGAGCAGTTCTTC. Translating it yields CASSLVGTSGSNEQFF.

The V and J genes are TRBV9 and TRBJ2-5, with D possibly matching TRBD1 (6 bases). Germline assignment: CDR1 SGDLS and CDR2 YYNGEE. The CDR3 consists of 15 residues. Trimming took 4 bases from V and 5 from J, leaving 18 bases between them. This CDR3 reads CASSRIQGDIETQYF. CDR3 DNA sequence: TGTGCCAGCAGCCGCATACAGGGAGATATCGAGACCCAGTACTTC.